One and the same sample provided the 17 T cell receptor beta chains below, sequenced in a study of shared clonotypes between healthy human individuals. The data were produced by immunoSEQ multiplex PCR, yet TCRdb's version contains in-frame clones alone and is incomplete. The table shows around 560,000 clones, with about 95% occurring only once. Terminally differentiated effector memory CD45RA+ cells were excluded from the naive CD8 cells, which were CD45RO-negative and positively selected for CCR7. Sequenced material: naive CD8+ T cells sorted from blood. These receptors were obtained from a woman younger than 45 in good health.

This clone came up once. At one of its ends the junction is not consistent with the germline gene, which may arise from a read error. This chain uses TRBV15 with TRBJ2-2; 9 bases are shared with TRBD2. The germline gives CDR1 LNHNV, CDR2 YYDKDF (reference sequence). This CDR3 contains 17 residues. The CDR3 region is CATSRDLGLANTGELFF. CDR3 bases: TGTGCCACCAGCAGAGATCTCGGACTAGCGAATACCGGGGAGCTGTTTTTT. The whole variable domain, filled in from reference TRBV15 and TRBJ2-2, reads DAMVIQNPRYQVTQFGKPVTLSCSQTLNHNVMYWYQQKSSQAPKLLFHYYDKDFNNEADTPDNFQSRRPNTSFCFLDIRSPGLGDTAMYLCATSRDLGLANTGELFFGEGSRLTVL.

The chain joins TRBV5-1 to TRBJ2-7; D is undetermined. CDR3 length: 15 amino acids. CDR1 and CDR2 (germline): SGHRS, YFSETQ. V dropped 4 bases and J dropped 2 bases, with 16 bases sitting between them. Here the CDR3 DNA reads TGCGCCAGCAGCCCGACCCGGGCAACAACCTACGAGCAGTACTTC. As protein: CASSPTRATTYEQYF.

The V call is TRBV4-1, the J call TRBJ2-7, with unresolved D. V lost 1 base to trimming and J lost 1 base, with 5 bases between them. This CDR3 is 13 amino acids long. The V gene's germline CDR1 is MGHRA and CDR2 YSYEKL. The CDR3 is CASSQVTSYEQYF. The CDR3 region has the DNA TGCGCCAGCAGCCAAGTTACATCCTACGAGCAGTACTTC.

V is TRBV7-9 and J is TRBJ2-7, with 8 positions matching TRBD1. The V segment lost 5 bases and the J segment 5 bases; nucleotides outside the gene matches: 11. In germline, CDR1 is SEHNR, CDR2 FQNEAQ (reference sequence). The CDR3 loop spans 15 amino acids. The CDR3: CASSPGDRPKDEQYF. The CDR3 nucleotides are TGTGCCAGCAGCCCAGGGGACAGGCCTAAGGACGAGCAGTACTTC.

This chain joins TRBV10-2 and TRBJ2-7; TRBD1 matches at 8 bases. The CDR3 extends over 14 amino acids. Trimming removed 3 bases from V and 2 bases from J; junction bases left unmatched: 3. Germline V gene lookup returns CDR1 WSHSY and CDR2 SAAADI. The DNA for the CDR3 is TGCGCCAGCAGTGAAGGACAGGGTCCCTACGAGCAGTACTTC. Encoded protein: CASSEGQGPYEQYF.

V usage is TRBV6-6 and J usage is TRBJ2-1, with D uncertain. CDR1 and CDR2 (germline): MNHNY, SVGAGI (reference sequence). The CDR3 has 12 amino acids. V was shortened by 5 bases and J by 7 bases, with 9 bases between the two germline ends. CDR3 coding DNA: TGTGCCAGCAGTACAACGCGGAATGAGCAGTTCTTC. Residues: CASSTTRNEQFF.

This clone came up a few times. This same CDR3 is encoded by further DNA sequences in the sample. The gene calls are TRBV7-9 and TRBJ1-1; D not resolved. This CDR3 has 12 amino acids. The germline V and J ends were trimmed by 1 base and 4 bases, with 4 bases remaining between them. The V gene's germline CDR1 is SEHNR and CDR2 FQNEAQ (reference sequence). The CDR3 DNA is TGTGCCAGCAGCTTAGGTAGCACTGAAGCTTTCTTT. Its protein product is CASSLGSTEAFF.

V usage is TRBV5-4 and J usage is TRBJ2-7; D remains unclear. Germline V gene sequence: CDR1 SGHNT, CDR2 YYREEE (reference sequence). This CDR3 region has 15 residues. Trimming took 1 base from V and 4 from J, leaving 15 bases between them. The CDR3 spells CASSLQAGSRYEQYF. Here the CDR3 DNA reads TGTGCCAGCAGCTTGCAGGCCGGCTCCAGGTACGAGCAGTACTTC. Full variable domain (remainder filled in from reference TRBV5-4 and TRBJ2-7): ETGVTQSPTHLIKTRGQQVTLRCSSQSGHNTVSWYQQALGQGPQFIFQYYREEENGRGNFPPRFSGLQFPNYSSELNVNALELDDSALYLCASSLQAGSRYEQYFGPGTRLTVT.

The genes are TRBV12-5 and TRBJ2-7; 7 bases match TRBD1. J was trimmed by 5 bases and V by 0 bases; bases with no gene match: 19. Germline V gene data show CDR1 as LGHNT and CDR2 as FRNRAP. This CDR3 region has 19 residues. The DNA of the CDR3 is TGTGCTAGTGGTTTGGTGTCGCCCGGGACAGTCAGCAGGAGGAACGAGCAGTACTTC. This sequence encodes CASGLVSPGTVSRRNEQYF.

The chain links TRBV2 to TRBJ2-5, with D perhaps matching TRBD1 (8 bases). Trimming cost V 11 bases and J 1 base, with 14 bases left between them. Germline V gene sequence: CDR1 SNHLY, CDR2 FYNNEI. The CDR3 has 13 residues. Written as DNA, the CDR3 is TGTGCCTGGCGGGGGACAGGCCAAGAGACCCAGTACTTC. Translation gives CAWRGTGQETQYF.

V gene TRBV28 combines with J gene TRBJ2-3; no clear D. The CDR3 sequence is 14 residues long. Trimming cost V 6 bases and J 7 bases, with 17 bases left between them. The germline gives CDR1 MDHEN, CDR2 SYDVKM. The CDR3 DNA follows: TGTGCCAGCAGGTTCCTTGACCCTTCGTATACGCAGTATTTT. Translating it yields CASRFLDPSYTQYF.

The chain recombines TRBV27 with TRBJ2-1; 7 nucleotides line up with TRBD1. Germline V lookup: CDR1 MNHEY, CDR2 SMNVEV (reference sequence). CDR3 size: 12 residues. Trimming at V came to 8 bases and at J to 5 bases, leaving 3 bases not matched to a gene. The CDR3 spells CASSQGNNEQFF. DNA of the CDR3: TGTGCCAGCTCACAGGGGAACAATGAGCAGTTCTTC.

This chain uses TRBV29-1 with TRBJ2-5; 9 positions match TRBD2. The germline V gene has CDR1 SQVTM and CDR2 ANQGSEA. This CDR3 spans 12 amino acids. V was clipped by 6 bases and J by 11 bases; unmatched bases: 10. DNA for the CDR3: TGCAGCGTAGTTAGCGGGAGCGGGGAGCAGTACTTC. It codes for CSVVSGSGEQYF.

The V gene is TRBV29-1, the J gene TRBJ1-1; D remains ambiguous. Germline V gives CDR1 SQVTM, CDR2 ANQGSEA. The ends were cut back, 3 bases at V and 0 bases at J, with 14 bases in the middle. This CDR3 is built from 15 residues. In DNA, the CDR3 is TGCAGCGTTGACGAGGAGGGATGGATGAACACTGAAGCTTTCTTT. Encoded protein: CSVDEEGWMNTEAFF.

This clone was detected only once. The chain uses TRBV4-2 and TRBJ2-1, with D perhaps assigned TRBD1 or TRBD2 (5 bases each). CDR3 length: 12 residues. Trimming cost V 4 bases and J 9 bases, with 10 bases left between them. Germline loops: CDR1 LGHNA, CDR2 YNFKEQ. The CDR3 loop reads CASSRGDLEQFF. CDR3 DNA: TGTGCCAGCAGCCGAGGGGATCTTGAGCAGTTCTTC.

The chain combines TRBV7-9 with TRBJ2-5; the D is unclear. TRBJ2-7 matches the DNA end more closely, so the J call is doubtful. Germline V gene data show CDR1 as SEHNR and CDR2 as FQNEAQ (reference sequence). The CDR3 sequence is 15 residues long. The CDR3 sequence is CASSSKPDLLYEQYF. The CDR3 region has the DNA TGTGCCAGCAGCTCTAAGCCTGACCTCCTCTACGAGCAGTACTTC.

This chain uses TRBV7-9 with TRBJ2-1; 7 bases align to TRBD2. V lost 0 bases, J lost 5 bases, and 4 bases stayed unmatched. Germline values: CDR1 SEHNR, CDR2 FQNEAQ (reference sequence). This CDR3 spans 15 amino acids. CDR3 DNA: TGTGCCAGCAGCTTAGCTAGCGGGTGGGACAATGAGCAGTTCTTC. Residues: CASSLASGWDNEQFF.